This passage covers 29 T cell receptor beta chains from one sample sequenced in a study of beta chain features in type 1 diabetes (dated by TCRdb to 2016 to 2018). No antigen has been assigned to these receptors. Library construction relied on the immunoSEQ multiplex PCR assay. The High Capacity cDNA Reverse Transcription Kit was used to reverse transcribe all of the isolated RNA, meaning that expressed TCRB transcripts were what got sequenced. What TCRdb holds here is the immuneACCESS table cut down to in-frame rearrangements. Part of the clones is not present; checked against another copy, under half of the missing clones reflect an unresolved V gene, and the others are unexplained. For this sample the table gives a few hundred thousand clones, of which approximately 25% were detected only once. The top ten clonotypes cover roughly 0.013% of the sample. Beyond this particular receptor, the publication reports: In all four CD4+ subsets, TCRB CDR3 length was moderately but significantly shorter in type 1 diabetes patients.

Specimen: naive CD4+ T cells from blood. According to the study, the label for this sample's cell subset or site signals: true naive CD4+ T cells. The receptors derive from a woman in her thirties with type 1 diabetes.

This clone occurred a few times. The gene calls are TRBV7-2 and TRBJ1-5; a possible D gene is TRBD1 (5 bases). Per germline, CDR1 SGHTA and CDR2 FQGNSA. CDR3 length equals 16 residues. The V end lost 5 bases, the J end lost 5 bases, and 19 bases lay between the germline ends. CDR3 DNA sequence: TGTGCCAGCAGCCATAGCAGGTCAGGGTACTATCAGCCCCAGCATTTT. It yields the protein CASSHSRSGYYQPQHF.

This clone has just a few counts. V is TRBV7-3 and J is TRBJ2-6; possible D gene TRBD1, 6 bases. Germline loops: CDR1 SGHTA, CDR2 FQGTGA. V lost 3 bases to trimming and J lost 2 bases, with 8 bases between them. The CDR3 is 15 residues long. As DNA, the CDR3 is TGTGCCAGCAGCTTTGGACAGACTGGGGCCAACGTCCTGACTTTC. This encodes CASSFGQTGANVLTF.

This clone was recorded a few times. CDR3 DNA sequence: TGCGCCAGCAGCTTGGACAGGGGGCCCACCGGGGAGCTGTTTTTT. The encoded protein is CASSLDRGPTGELFF. The chain uses TRBV5-1 and TRBJ2-2; 9 nucleotides align to TRBD1. V trimming: 0 bases; J trimming: 4 bases; junction bases outside the gene matches: 1. Germline CDR1 SGHRS, CDR2 YFSETQ. This CDR3 is 15 amino acids long.

The chain uses TRBV28 and TRBJ2-7, with D maybe TRBD2 (5 bases). The CDR3 is 16 residues long. V gave up 8 bases and J gave up 1 base, with 21 bases separating them. The germline gives CDR1 MDHEN, CDR2 SYDVKM. The CDR3 sequence is CASRQGGPRTSYEQYF. CDR3 coding DNA: TGTGCCAGCCGCCAAGGCGGACCGAGGACTTCCTACGAGCAGTACTTC.

The V and J genes are TRBV28 and TRBJ1-1; tentatively, D is TRBD1 (5 bases). The V end lost 10 bases, the J end lost 4 bases, and 13 bases lay between the germline ends. This CDR3 contains 12 residues. CDR1 MDHEN and CDR2 SYDVKM come from the germline V gene. CDR3 in amino acids: CATLRDLTEAFF. CDR3 bases: TGTGCCACCTTGCGGGACCTCACTGAAGCTTTCTTT. The variable domain in full, with the rest retrieved from reference TRBV28 and TRBJ1-1, is DVKVTQSSRYLVKRTGEKVFLECVQDMDHENMFWYRQDPGLGLRLIYFSYDVKMKEKGDIPEGYSVSREKKERFSLILESASTNQTSMYLCATLRDLTEAFFGQGTRLTVV.

This clone showed up just a few times. V and J are TRBV30 and TRBJ2-5; 12 bases agree with TRBD2. This CDR3 is 17 amino acids long. CDR1 GTSNPN and CDR2 SVGIG come from the germline V gene (reference sequence). The V segment lost 1 base and the J segment 7 bases; nucleotides outside the gene matches: 13. The CDR3 nucleotides are TGTGCCTGGAGTGACCTAGCGGGGGGGTCTGGTCACGGGACCCAGTACTTC. Protein sequence: CAWSDLAGGSGHGTQYF.

In its sample, this clone was seen a few times. The chain employs TRBV25-1 and TRBJ1-2; D call uncertain. This CDR3 is built from 14 residues. V was trimmed by 1 base and J by 4 bases, leaving 10 bases between them. The V gene's germline CDR1 is MGHDK and CDR2 SYGVNS. The CDR3 DNA sequence: TGTGCCAGCAGTGAATTGGGCATTGGCTATGGCTACACCTTC. Amino acids: CASSELGIGYGYTF.

The chain recombines TRBV30 with TRBJ1-1, with 9 nucleotides matching TRBD1. The CDR3 loop spans 14 amino acids. V shed 4 bases, J shed 2 bases, and the junction held 5 bases outside the gene matches. Per germline, CDR1 GTSNPN and CDR2 SVGIG (reference sequence). The CDR3 DNA follows: TGTGCCTGGATCACAGGGGGCATTAACACTGAAGCTTTCTTT. Translated: CAWITGGINTEAFF.

This clone was counted only a few times. The chain employs TRBV10-3 and TRBJ2-1, with 12 bases matching TRBD2. Per germline, CDR1 ENHRY and CDR2 SYGVKD. The CDR3 length is 16 residues. V lost 0 bases to trimming and J lost 9 bases; unmatched junction nucleotides: 6. Written as DNA, the CDR3 is TGTGCCATCAGTGAGTCCCTAGCGGGAGGGCCCGGTGAGCAGTTCTTC. This translates into CAISESLAGGPGEQFF.

This clone has just a few counts. The J gene is TRBJ2-7, the V gene TRBV5-1; D call uncertain. The CDR3 extends over 11 amino acids. Trimming took off 0 bases at V and 6 bases at J, with 4 bases between the two ends. Germline V gene lookup returns CDR1 SGHRS and CDR2 YFSETQ. For the CDR3, the DNA is TGCGCCAGCAGCTTGGACGGCGAGCAGTACTTC. Residues: CASSLDGEQYF.

In nucleotides, the CDR3 is TGTGCCAGCAGCCAAGATACTTCGGCGGGCCTCTCCTACAATGAGCAGTTCTTC. Amino acid sequence: CASSQDTSAGLSYNEQFF. The chain employs TRBV4-2 and TRBJ2-1; a possible D gene is TRBD2 (5 bases). The germline V gene encodes CDR1 LGHNA and CDR2 YNFKEQ. This CDR3 region has 18 residues. The V end was cut by 0 bases, the J end by 0 bases, with 15 bases between.

The chain combines TRBV4-1 with TRBJ1-1; 7 nucleotides line up with TRBD1. CDR1 and CDR2 from the germline V gene are MGHRA and YSYEKL. The CDR3 is 15 residues long. Unmatched junction bases numbered 5, after V lost 4 bases and J lost 0 bases. CDR3 coding DNA: TGCGCCAGCAGCCTTCCGGGACAGTTGAACACTGAAGCTTTCTTT. This encodes CASSLPGQLNTEAFF.

Comments on this clone: Other nucleotide sequences in the sample specify the same CDR3. The chain carries TRBV18 and TRBJ1-1, with no clear D. V shed 2 bases and J shed 3 bases, with 7 bases lying between them. Germline values: CDR1 KGHSH, CDR2 LQKENI. The CDR3 length is 13 residues. Written as DNA, the CDR3 is TGTGCCAGCTCACCAGGGCGGGACACTGAAGCTTTCTTT. This codes for CASSPGRDTEAFF.

Only a few counts were recorded for this clone. J is TRBJ2-7 and V is TRBV7-2, with D uncertain. CDR3 length: 14 residues. The V gene's germline CDR1 is SGHTA and CDR2 FQGNSA. V gave up 4 bases and J gave up 0 bases, with 10 bases separating them. The CDR3 DNA reads as TGTGCCAGCAGCTCTTCCCGGAGCTCCTACGAGCAGTACTTC. Amino acid sequence: CASSSSRSSYEQYF. Looking up the rest from reference TRBV7-2 and TRBJ2-7 gives the full variable domain: GAGVSQSPSNKVTEKGKDVELRCDPISGHTALYWYRQSLGQGLEFLIYFQGNSAPDKSGLPSDRFSAERTGGSVSTLTIQRTQQEDSAVYLCASSSSRSSYEQYFGPGTRLTVT.

This chain connects TRBV19 to TRBJ1-1; maybe TRBD1 (5 bases). CDR3 length equals 11 residues. Germline values: CDR1 LNHDA, CDR2 SQIVND (reference sequence). The CDR3 here is CARGGNTEAFF. The CDR3 DNA reads TGTGCGCGGGGGGGGAACACTGAAGCTTTCTTT.

This chain connects TRBV11-3 to TRBJ1-1; weak D call: TRBD1 (5 bases). The V end was cut by 5 bases, the J end by 3 bases, with 19 bases between. The CDR3 loop spans 16 amino acids. CDR1 and CDR2 from the germline V gene are SGHNT and YENEEA. CDR3 amino acids: CASSLIGGVPYTEAFF. CDR3 in DNA: TGTGCCAGCAGCCTAATCGGAGGGGTGCCTTACACTGAAGCTTTCTTT.

This clone was observed a handful of times. The V gene is TRBV30, the J gene TRBJ2-7; a possible D gene is TRBD1 (5 bases). CDR1 GTSNPN and CDR2 SVGIG come from the germline V gene (reference sequence). The V and J ends lost 1 base and 0 bases respectively, with 13 bases between them. The CDR3 length is 15 residues. This CDR3 is CAWSAQQVTSYEQYF. CDR3 DNA sequence: TGTGCCTGGAGTGCCCAACAGGTTACCTCCTACGAGCAGTACTTC.

The V gene is TRBV29-1, the J gene TRBJ2-5; possibly TRBD2 for D (5 bases). The V end lost 6 bases, the J end lost 5 bases, and 19 bases lay between the germline ends. Germline V gene data show CDR1 as SQVTM and CDR2 as ANQGSEA. CDR3 size: 14 residues. CDR3 DNA sequence: TGCAGCGTGTATGGAGCTAGCAATATTGAGACCCAGTACTTC. The encoded protein is CSVYGASNIETQYF.

The chain uses TRBV10-3 and TRBJ2-5, with D unclear. The CDR3 is made up of 12 amino acids. Germline CDR1 ENHRY, CDR2 SYGVKD. V lost 0 bases to trimming and J lost 4 bases, with 3 bases between them. This chain's CDR3 is CAISESIETQYF. The DNA of the CDR3 is TGTGCCATCAGTGAGTCCATAGAGACCCAGTACTTC.

The V and J genes are TRBV29-1 and TRBJ2-1; D perhaps matches TRBD2 (5 bases). The V gene's germline CDR1 is SQVTM and CDR2 ANQGSEA. The V and J ends lost 5 bases and 5 bases respectively, with 22 bases between them. The CDR3 consists of 16 residues. This chain's CDR3 is CSVFFDRGRIDNEQFF. The CDR3 nucleotides read TGCAGCGTTTTCTTCGACCGAGGGAGAATTGACAATGAGCAGTTCTTC.

This clone was seen a handful of times. The gene calls are TRBV7-2 and TRBJ2-4, with a weak D call TRBD1 (5 bases). The CDR3 contains 14 residues. CDR1 and CDR2 from the germline V gene are SGHTA and FQGNSA. V was shortened by 6 bases and J by 0 bases, with 9 bases between the two germline ends. The CDR3 is CASSWGLAKNIQYF. CDR3 DNA sequence: TGTGCCAGCAGTTGGGGCTTAGCCAAAAACATTCAGTACTTC.

J is TRBJ2-1 and V is TRBV2; TRBD2 aligns across 8 bases. The germline gives CDR1 SNHLY, CDR2 FYNNEI. The CDR3 totals 15 residues. The trim removed 5 bases at V and 7 bases at J, leaving 10 bases unmatched. The CDR3 spells CASSRSGIGRNEQFF. The CDR3 DNA reads TGTGCCAGCAGTCGTAGCGGGATAGGACGGAATGAGCAGTTCTTC.

This chain links TRBV29-1 with TRBJ2-5; D might be TRBD1 (5 bases). V was pared by 3 bases and J by 4 bases, with 15 bases between. Germline CDR1 is SQVTM and CDR2 is ANQGSEA. The CDR3 consists of 14 residues. The DNA of the CDR3 is TGCAGCGTTGAGACTCTCCGACAGAGAGAGACCCAGTACTTC. This gives the protein CSVETLRQRETQYF.

This clone was detected a few times. The chain is built from TRBV30 and TRBJ1-4, with TRBD1 identical over 9 bases. Germline V lookup: CDR1 GTSNPN, CDR2 SVGIG (reference sequence). The length of the CDR3 is 14 residues. J gave up 14 bases and V 2 bases, and 12 bases lay outside the gene matches. CDR3: CAWSIGTGLNKLFF. The CDR3 DNA follows: TGTGCCTGGAGTATCGGGACAGGGCTTAACAAGCTGTTTTTT.

This clone has just a few counts. The chain links TRBV30 to TRBJ2-3; the match to TRBD2 covers 11 bases. CDR1 and CDR2 (germline): GTSNPN, SVGIG (reference sequence). The CDR3 length is 14 residues. V lost 8 bases to trimming and J lost 4 bases; unmatched junction nucleotides: 8. The CDR3 is CAGNLAGGPDTQYF. The CDR3 bases are TGTGCCGGCAACTTAGCGGGAGGGCCAGATACGCAGTATTTT.

V gene TRBV5-4 combines with J gene TRBJ2-1, with TRBD2 identical over 8 bases. The CDR3 covers 16 residues. Trimming removed 0 bases from V and 3 bases from J; junction bases left unmatched: 5. Germline loops: CDR1 SGHNT, CDR2 YYREEE (reference sequence). CDR3 protein: CASSLDPGGIYNEQFF. The CDR3 DNA follows: TGTGCCAGCAGCTTGGATCCGGGAGGGATCTACAATGAGCAGTTCTTC.

This clone came up a few times. CDR3 region: CASSLLASEQFF. The CDR3 DNA reads as TGTGCCAGCAGTTTACTAGCTAGCGAGCAGTTCTTC. The chain employs TRBV28 and TRBJ2-1; D might be TRBD2 (5 bases). This CDR3 is 12 amino acids long. Trimming removed 2 bases from V and 10 bases from J, with 9 bases in between. Per the germline V gene, CDR1 is MDHEN and CDR2 is SYDVKM.

The rearrangement links TRBV29-1 to TRBJ2-1; D unclear. This CDR3 region has 12 residues. Germline V CDR1 and CDR2: SQVTM, ANQGSEA. Trimming shortened V by 4 bases and J by 4 bases, and 8 bases separated the two germline ends. CDR3 nucleotide sequence: TGCAGCGTTGGACCGACTTACAATGAGCAGTTCTTC. The encoded protein is CSVGPTYNEQFF.

V gene TRBV19 combines with J gene TRBJ1-5; D is perhaps TRBD1 (6 bases). Trimming removed 5 bases at V and 2 bases at J, with 13 bases between. CDR1 is LNHDA and CDR2 is SQIVND in the germline V gene (reference sequence). The CDR3 runs to 15 residues. The CDR3: CASSDQQGGNQPQHF. CDR3 DNA sequence: TGTGCCAGTAGTGATCAACAGGGAGGCAATCAGCCCCAGCATTTT. The full variable domain, with the rest looked up from reference TRBV19 and TRBJ1-5, is DGGITQSPKYLFRKEGQNVTLSCEQNLNHDAMYWYRQDPGQGLRLIYYSQIVNDFQKGDIAEGYSVSREKKESFPLTVTSAQKNPTAFYLCASSDQQGGNQPQHFGDGTRLSIL.